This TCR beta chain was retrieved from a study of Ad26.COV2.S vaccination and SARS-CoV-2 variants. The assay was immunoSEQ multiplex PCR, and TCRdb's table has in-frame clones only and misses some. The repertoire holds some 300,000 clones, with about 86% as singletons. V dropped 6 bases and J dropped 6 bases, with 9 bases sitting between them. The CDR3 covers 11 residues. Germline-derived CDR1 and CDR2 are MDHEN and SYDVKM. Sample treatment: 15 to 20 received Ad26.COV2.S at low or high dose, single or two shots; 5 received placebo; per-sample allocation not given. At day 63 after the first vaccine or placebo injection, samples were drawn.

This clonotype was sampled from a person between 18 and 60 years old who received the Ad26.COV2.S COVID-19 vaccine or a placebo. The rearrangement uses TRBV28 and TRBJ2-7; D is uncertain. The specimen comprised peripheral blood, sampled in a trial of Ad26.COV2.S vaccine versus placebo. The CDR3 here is CASSSRSEQYF. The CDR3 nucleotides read TGTGCCAGCAGCTCGAGGTCCGAGCAGTACTTC.